This is a list of T cell receptor beta chains from one sample in a study of shared clonotypes between healthy human individuals. TCRdb keeps only in-frame clones here, not all; method: immunoSEQ multiplex PCR. The sample records fewer than 600,000 clones, around 81% being singletons. The sequenced material came from PBMCs. The receptors derive from a middle-aged woman in good health. Some clones in this sample may be carry-over from other donors' samples. Each CDR3 is given with its conserved first and last residue. Each record gives: V gene, D gene, J gene, CDR3 length, clone size, CDR3 protein, CDR3 DNA. D genes are given only for firm matches. Only part of the rows carry a size: once, few, many, or a class if the clone is expanded.

V gene: TRBV5-4
D gene: TRBD1
J gene: TRBJ1-4
CDR3 length: 14
clone size: NA
CDR3 protein: CASSSMDRGEKLFF
CDR3 DNA: TGTGCCAGCAGCTCAATGGACAGGGGTGAAAAACTGTTTTTT

V gene: TRBV11-3
D gene: TRBD2
J gene: TRBJ2-1
CDR3 length: 20
clone size: NA
CDR3 protein: CASMTGTSGRSWRSYNEQFF
CDR3 DNA: TGTGCCAGCATGACCGGGACTAGCGGGAGAAGTTGGCGGTCCTACAATGAGCAGTTCTTC

V gene: TRBV19
D gene: NA
J gene: TRBJ1-4
CDR3 length: 13
clone size: few
CDR3 protein: CASSNPPGEKLFF
CDR3 DNA: TGTGCCAGTAGTAATCCCCCAGGGGAAAAACTGTTTTTT

V gene: TRBV9
D gene: NA
J gene: TRBJ2-5
CDR3 length: 15
clone size: NA
CDR3 protein: CASSAGPLRGETQYF
CDR3 DNA: TGTGCCAGCAGCGCAGGCCCTCTGCGCGGGGAGACCCAGTACTTC

V gene: TRBV6-1
D gene: TRBD1
J gene: TRBJ1-5
CDR3 length: 12
clone size: NA
CDR3 protein: CARGTGVQPQHF
CDR3 DNA: TGTGCCAGGGGGACAGGGGTTCAGCCCCAGCATTTT

V gene: TRBV7-6
D gene: TRBD2
J gene: TRBJ2-7
CDR3 length: 17
clone size: NA
CDR3 protein: CASSTGFLAGGPHEQYF
CDR3 DNA: TGTGCCAGCAGTACGGGGTTTCTAGCGGGAGGGCCCCACGAGCAGTACTTC

V gene: TRBV4-2
D gene: NA
J gene: TRBJ2-7
CDR3 length: 15
clone size: NA
CDR3 protein: CASSQDIRGPYEQYF
CDR3 DNA: TGTGCCAGCAGCCAAGATATTCGGGGGCCCTACGAGCAGTACTTC

V gene: TRBV11-2
D gene: NA
J gene: TRBJ2-5
CDR3 length: 11
clone size: few
CDR3 protein: CASSSGRGPDF
CDR3 DNA: TGTGCCAGCAGCTCGGGGAGAGGACCAGACTTC

V gene: TRBV2
D gene: NA
J gene: TRBJ1-1
CDR3 length: 13
clone size: few
CDR3 protein: CASTPWGNTEAFF
CDR3 DNA: TGTGCCAGCACCCCTTGGGGGAACACTGAAGCTTTCTTT

V gene: TRBV5-1
D gene: TRBD1
J gene: TRBJ2-3
CDR3 length: 14
clone size: NA
CDR3 protein: CASSSTGLTDTQYF
CDR3 DNA: TGCGCCAGCAGCTCGACAGGGCTAACAGATACGCAGTATTTT

V gene: TRBV21-1
D gene: NA
J gene: TRBJ2-3
CDR3 length: 16
clone size: NA
CDR3 protein: CASSPLAGESTDTQYF
CDR3 DNA: TGTGCCAGCAGCCCACTAGCGGGAGAGAGCACAGATACGCAGTATTTT